The 11 T cell receptor beta chains below were found in one sample sequenced in a study of T cells after yellow fever vaccination. One entry per CDR3 protein, called by TCRdb with MiXCR from the 5' RACE reads. The sample has 95,000 to 100,000 distinct CDR3 sequences; 4.5% to 6% are singletons. The sample here was CD8+ T cells sorted from PBMCs, taken 10 days after the yellow fever booster vaccination. The source is a man aged 18 to 30 who received the YFV17D yellow fever vaccine.

The gene calls are TRBV7-2 and TRBJ2-1; D unresolved. The germline CDR1 and CDR2 sequences are SGHTA and FQGNSA. Deletions cut 1 base from V and 0 bases from J, with 7 bases between. There are 15 residues in the CDR3. In DNA form, the CDR3 reads TGTGCCAGCAGCTTAGAACTGAACTCCTACAATGAGCAGTTCTTC. It is translated as CASSLELNSYNEQFF.

The V call is TRBV7-9, the J call TRBJ2-7; D could derive from TRBD1 or TRBD2 (6 bases each). Germline loops: CDR1 SEHNR, CDR2 FQNEAQ (reference sequence). The V end lost 5 bases, the J end lost 3 bases, and 14 bases lay between the germline ends. CDR3 length: 14 amino acids. The CDR3 loop reads CASSGPGGFYEQYF. CDR3 sequence (DNA): TGTGCCAGCAGCGGCCCCGGGGGCTTCTACGAGCAGTACTTC.

This clonotype was detected many times. The gene calls are TRBV4-3 and TRBJ1-4; D call uncertain. V was pared by 6 bases and J by 4 bases, with 12 bases between. Germline V gene data show CDR1 as LGHNA and CDR2 as YSLEER. The CDR3 consists of 14 residues. This chain's CDR3 is CASSPGPGNEKLFF. The CDR3 region has the DNA TGCGCCAGCAGTCCTGGACCGGGTAATGAAAAACTGTTTTTT.

This clonotype was observed a handful of times. The chain is built from TRBV6-2 or TRBV6-3 and TRBJ2-7; TRBD1 agrees at 9 bases. Germline V gene data show CDR1 as MNHEY and CDR2 as SVGEGT. Germline trimming cut 2 bases from V and 7 bases from J; bases unmatched to any gene: 3. The CDR3 extends over 13 amino acids. CDR3 sequence (DNA): TGTGCCAGCAGTTACGGGACAGGGTGGGAGCAGTACGTC. Protein sequence: CASSYGTGWEQYV.

This clonotype was seen a few times. The J gene is TRBJ1-1, the V gene TRBV19, with 7 bases matching TRBD1. Germline loops: CDR1 LNHDA, CDR2 SQIVND (reference sequence). V lost 3 bases, J lost 8 bases, and 3 bases stayed unmatched. This CDR3 spans 12 amino acids. CDR3 sequence reads: CASSIDRVEAFF. In nucleotides, the CDR3 is TGTGCCAGTAGTATCGACAGGGTGGAAGCTTTCTTT.

This clonotype was recorded a few times. The V gene is TRBV3-1, the J gene TRBJ2-3; 11 bases are a match to TRBD2. This CDR3 contains 15 residues. Germline V gives CDR1 LGHDT, CDR2 YNNKEL (reference sequence). Trimming took 4 bases from V and 4 from J; bases not matched to a gene: 4. The DNA of the CDR3 is TGTGCCAGCAGCCCCCCGGGACTAGCGGCAGATACGCAGTATTTT. Residues: CASSPPGLAADTQYF.

V gene TRBV5-6 combines with J gene TRBJ1-5; TRBD1 aligns across 9 bases. V gave up 4 bases and J gave up 7 bases; unmatched junction bases: 6. The CDR3 length is 14 residues. Germline V lookup: CDR1 SGHDT, CDR2 YYEEEE. The CDR3 is CASSPDRGSQPQHF. The CDR3 nucleotides are TGTGCCAGCAGCCCGGACAGGGGCAGCCAGCCCCAGCATTTT.

This clonotype turned up a few times. J is TRBJ2-7 and V is TRBV19; D perhaps matches TRBD2 (5 bases). Trimming shortened V by 4 bases and J by 1 base, and 14 bases separated the two germline ends. Germline V gene data show CDR1 as LNHDA and CDR2 as SQIVND (reference sequence). The CDR3 is made up of 15 amino acids. The CDR3 nucleotides read TGTGCCAGTAGTACCTCATCCGGGGAATCCTACGAGCAGTACTTC. Its translation is CASSTSSGESYEQYF. Full variable domain (remainder filled in from reference TRBV19 and TRBJ2-7): DGGITQSPKYLFRKEGQNVTLSCEQNLNHDAMYWYRQDPGQGLRLIYYSQIVNDFQKGDIAEGYSVSREKKESFPLTVTSAQKNPTAFYLCASSTSSGESYEQYFGPGTRLTVT.

This clonotype was counted at least ten times. The chain has TRBV4-1 and TRBJ2-1, with D maybe TRBD2 (6 bases). V lost 1 base to trimming and J lost 1 base, with 11 bases between them. Looked up from germline, CDR1 is MGHRA and CDR2 is YSYEKL. This CDR3 is built from 16 residues. CDR3 residues: CASSQVSSVSYNEQFF. The CDR3 DNA sequence: TGCGCCAGCAGCCAAGTGTCTAGCGTGTCCTACAATGAGCAGTTCTTC.

The chain is built from TRBV6-5 and TRBJ2-3, with TRBD2 identical over 7 bases. Losses at the gene ends were 1 base for V and 1 base for J; bases not matched to a gene: 2. The CDR3 has 15 residues. Per the germline V gene, CDR1 is MNHEY and CDR2 is SVGAGI. The CDR3 region has the DNA TGTGCCAGCAGTTACTTCGGGGGGTGCACAGATACGCAGTATTTT. Its translation: CASSYFGGCTDTQYF.

This clonotype was seen many times. CDR3 residues: CASSLVGWEQETQYF. The CDR3 DNA reads TGTGCCAGCAGCTTAGTGGGCTGGGAACAAGAGACCCAGTACTTC. The chain has TRBV7-9 and TRBJ2-5; no definite D call. V lost 1 base and J lost 2, with 11 bases in between. Germline V gene data show CDR1 as SEHNR and CDR2 as FQNEAQ (reference sequence). The CDR3 spans 15 residues.